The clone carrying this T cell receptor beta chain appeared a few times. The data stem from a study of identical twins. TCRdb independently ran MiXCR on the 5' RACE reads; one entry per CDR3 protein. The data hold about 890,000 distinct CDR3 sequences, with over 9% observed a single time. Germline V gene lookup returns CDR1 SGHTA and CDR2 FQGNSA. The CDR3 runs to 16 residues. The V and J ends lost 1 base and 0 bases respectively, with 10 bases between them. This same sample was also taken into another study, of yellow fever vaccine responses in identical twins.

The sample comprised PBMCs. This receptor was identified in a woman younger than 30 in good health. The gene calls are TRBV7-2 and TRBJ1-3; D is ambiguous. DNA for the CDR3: TGTGCCAGCAGCTTAGTGCCCGTGCCCTCTGGAAACACCATATATTTT. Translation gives CASSLVPVPSGNTIYF.